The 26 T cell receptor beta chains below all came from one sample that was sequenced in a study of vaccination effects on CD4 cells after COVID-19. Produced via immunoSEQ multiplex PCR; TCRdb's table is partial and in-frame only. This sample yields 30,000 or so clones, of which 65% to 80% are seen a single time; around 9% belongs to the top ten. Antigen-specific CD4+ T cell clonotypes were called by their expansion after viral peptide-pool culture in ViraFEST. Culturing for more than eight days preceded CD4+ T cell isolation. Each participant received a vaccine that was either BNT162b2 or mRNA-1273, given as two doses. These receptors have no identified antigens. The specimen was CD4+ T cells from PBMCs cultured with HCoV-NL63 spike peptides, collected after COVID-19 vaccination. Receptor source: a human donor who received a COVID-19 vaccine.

As DNA, the CDR3 is TGTGCCAGCAGTGAAGACAGTTGGACTGAAAAACTGTTTTTT. Translating it yields CASSEDSWTEKLFF. V usage is TRBV6-1 and J usage is TRBJ1-4; D call uncertain. The CDR3 consists of 14 residues. Germline loops: CDR1 MNHNS, CDR2 SASEGT. Trimming took 1 base from V and 7 from J, leaving 10 bases between them.

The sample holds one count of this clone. This chain's CDR3 is CASSEWGGPSSYEQYF. Here the CDR3 DNA reads TGTGCCAGCAGTGAATGGGGCGGGCCGAGCTCCTACGAGCAGTACTTC. The chain couples TRBV25-1 to TRBJ2-7; D is tentatively TRBD1 or TRBD2 (5 bases each). Trimming shortened V by 1 base and J by 0 bases, and 13 bases separated the two germline ends. Germline values: CDR1 MGHDK, CDR2 SYGVNS. The CDR3 extends over 16 amino acids.

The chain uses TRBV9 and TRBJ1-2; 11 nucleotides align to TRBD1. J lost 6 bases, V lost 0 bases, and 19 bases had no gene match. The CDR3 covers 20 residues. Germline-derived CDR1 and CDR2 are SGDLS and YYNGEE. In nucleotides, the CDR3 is TGTGCCAGCAGCGTAGTAGTGAGTTGGACAGGGGGCCACCCTGTCCATGGCTACACCTTC. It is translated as CASSVVVSWTGGHPVHGYTF.

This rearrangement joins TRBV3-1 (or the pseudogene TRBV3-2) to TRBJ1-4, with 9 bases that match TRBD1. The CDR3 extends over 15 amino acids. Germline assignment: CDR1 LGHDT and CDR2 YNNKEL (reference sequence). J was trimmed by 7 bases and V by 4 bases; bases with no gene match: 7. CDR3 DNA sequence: TGTGCCAGCAGCCGTAGGACAGGGGTGGTTGAAAAACTGTTTTTT. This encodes CASSRRTGVVEKLFF.

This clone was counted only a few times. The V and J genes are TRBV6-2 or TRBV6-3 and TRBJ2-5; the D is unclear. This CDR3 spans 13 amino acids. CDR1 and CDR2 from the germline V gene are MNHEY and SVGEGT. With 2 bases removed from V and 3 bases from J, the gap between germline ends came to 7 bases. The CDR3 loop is CASSYVPEETQYF. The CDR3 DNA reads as TGTGCCAGCAGTTACGTCCCAGAAGAGACCCAGTACTTC.

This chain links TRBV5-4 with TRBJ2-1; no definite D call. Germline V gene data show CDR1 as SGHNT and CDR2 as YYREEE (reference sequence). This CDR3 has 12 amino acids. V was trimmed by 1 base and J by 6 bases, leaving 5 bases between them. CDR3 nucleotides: TGTGCCAGCAGCTTGAACGGCAATGAGCAGTTCTTC. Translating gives CASSLNGNEQFF.

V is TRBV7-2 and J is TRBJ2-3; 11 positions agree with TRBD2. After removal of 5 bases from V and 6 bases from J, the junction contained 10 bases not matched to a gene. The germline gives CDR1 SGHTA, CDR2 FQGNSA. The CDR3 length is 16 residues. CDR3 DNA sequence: TGTGCCAGCAGCCCTACTAGCGGGAGTGGTTGGGATACGCAGTATTTT. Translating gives CASSPTSGSGWDTQYF. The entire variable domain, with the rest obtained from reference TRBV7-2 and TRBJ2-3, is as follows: GAGVSQSPSNKVTEKGKDVELRCDPISGHTALYWYRQSLGQGLEFLIYFQGNSAPDKSGLPSDRFSAERTGGSVSTLTIQRTQQEDSAVYLCASSPTSGSGWDTQYFGPGTRLTVL.

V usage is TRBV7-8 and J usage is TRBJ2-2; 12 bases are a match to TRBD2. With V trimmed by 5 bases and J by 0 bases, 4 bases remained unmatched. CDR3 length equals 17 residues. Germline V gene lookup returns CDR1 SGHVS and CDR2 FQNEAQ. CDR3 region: CASSLGLAGTNTGELFF. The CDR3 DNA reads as TGTGCCAGCAGCCTCGGACTAGCGGGAACGAACACCGGGGAGCTGTTTTTT.

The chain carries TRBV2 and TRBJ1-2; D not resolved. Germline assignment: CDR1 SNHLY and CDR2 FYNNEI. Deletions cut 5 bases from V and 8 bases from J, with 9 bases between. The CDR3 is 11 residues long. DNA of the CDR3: TGTGCCAGCAGTAGAGTTGAGGGCTACACCTTC. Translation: CASSRVEGYTF.

CDR3: CSASRGPNTGELFF. The DNA for the CDR3 is TGCAGTGCTAGTCGAGGACCGAACACCGGGGAGCTGTTTTTT. This rearrangement joins TRBV20-1 to TRBJ2-2; no clear D gene. The CDR3 has 14 residues. V gave up 3 bases and J gave up 0 bases, with 8 bases separating them. The germline V gene encodes CDR1 DFQATT and CDR2 SNEGSKA (reference sequence).

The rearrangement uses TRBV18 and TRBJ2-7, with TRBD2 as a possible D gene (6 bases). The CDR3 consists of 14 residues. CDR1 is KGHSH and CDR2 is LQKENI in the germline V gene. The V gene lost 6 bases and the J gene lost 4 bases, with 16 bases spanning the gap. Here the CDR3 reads CASSQTSLGYEQYF. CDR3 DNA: TGTGCCAGCTCGCAGACTAGTTTAGGGTACGAGCAGTACTTC.

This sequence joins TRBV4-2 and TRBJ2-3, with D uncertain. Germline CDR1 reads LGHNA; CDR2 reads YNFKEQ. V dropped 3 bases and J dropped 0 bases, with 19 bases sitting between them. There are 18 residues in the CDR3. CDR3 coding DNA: TGTGCCAGCAGCCACGGACCACCTTCTAGGCCTAGCACAGATACGCAGTATTTT. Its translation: CASSHGPPSRPSTDTQYF.

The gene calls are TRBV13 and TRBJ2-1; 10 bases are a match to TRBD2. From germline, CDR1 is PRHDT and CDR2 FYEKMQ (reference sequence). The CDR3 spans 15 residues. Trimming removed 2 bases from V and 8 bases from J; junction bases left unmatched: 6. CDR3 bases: TGTGCCAGCAGCTTAAAAGCGGGGGGGGTGGATGAGCAGTTCTTC. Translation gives CASSLKAGGVDEQFF.

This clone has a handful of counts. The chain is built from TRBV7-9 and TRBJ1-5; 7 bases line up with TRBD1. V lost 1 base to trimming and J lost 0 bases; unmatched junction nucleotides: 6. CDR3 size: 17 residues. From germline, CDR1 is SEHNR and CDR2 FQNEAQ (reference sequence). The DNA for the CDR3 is TGTGCCAGCAGCTTAGACACGGGACAGAATAGCAATCAGCCCCAGCATTTT. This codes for CASSLDTGQNSNQPQHF.

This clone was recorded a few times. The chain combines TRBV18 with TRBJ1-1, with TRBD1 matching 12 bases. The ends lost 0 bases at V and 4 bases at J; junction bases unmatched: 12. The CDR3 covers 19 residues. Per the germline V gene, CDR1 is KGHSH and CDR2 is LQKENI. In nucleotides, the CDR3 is TGTGCCAGCTCACCACCGGGGCCCGGGACAGGGGGCTATTTCACTGAAGCTTTCTTT. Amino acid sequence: CASSPPGPGTGGYFTEAFF.

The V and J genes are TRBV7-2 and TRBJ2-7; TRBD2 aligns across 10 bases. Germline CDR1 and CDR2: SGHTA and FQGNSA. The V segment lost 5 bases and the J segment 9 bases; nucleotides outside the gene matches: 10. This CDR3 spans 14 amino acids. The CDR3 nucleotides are TGTGCCAGCAGCCCGTGGCTAGCGGGAGACTGGCAGTACTTC. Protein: CASSPWLAGDWQYF.

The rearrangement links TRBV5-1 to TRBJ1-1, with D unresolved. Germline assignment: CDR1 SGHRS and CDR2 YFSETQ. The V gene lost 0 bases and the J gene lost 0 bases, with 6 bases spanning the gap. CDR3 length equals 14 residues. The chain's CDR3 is CASSLAPVNTEAFF. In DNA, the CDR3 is TGCGCCAGCAGCTTGGCACCGGTGAACACTGAAGCTTTCTTT.

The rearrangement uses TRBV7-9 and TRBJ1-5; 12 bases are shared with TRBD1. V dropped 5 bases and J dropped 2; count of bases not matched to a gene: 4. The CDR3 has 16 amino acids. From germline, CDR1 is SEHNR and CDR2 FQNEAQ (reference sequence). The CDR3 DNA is TGTGCCAGCAGCGGGACAGGGGGCGAACGCAATCAGCCCCAGCATTTT. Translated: CASSGTGGERNQPQHF. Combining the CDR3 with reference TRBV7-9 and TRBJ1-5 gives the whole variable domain DTGVSQNPRHKITKRGQNVTFRCDPISEHNRLYWYRQTLGQGPEFLTYFQNEAQLEKSRLLSDRFSAERPKGSFSTLEIQRTEQGDSAMYLCASSGTGGERNQPQHFGDGTRLSIL.

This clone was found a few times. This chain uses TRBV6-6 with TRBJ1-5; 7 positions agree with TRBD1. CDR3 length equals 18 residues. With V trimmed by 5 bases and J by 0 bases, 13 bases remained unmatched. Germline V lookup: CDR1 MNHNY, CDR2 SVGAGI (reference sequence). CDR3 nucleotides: TGTGCCAGCAGTCAACTCCGAGGGGGCCTCTATAGCAATCAGCCCCAGCATTTT. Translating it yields CASSQLRGGLYSNQPQHF.

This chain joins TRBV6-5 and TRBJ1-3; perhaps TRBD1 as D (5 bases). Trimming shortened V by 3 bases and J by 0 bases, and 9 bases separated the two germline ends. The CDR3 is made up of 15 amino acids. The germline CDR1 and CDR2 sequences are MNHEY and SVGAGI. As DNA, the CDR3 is TGTGCCAGCAGTTATGGGGCTAACTCTGGAAACACCATATATTTT. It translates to CASSYGANSGNTIYF.

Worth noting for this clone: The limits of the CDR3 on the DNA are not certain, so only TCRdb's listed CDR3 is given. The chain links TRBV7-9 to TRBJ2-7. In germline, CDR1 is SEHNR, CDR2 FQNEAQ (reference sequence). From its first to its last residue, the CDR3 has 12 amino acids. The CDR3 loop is CVPAAETYEQYF.

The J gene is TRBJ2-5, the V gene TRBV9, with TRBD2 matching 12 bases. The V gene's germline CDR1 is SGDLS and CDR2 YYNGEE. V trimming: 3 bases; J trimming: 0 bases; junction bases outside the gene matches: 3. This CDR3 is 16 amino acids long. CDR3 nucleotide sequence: TGTGCCAGCAGCGATGGACTAGCGGGGTACCAAGAGACCCAGTACTTC. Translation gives CASSDGLAGYQETQYF.

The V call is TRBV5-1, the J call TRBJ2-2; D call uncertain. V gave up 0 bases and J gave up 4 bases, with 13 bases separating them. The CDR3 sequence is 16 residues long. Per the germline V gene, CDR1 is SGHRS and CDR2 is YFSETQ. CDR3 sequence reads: CASSLVVDPGTGELFF. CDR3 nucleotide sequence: TGCGCCAGCAGCTTGGTGGTCGACCCAGGCACCGGGGAGCTGTTTTTT.

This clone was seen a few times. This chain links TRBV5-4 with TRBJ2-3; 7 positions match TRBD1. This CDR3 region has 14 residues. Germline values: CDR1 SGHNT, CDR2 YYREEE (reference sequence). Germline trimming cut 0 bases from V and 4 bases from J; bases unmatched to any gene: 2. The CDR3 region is CASSLDRGADTQYF. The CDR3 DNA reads TGTGCCAGCAGCTTGGACAGGGGAGCAGATACGCAGTATTTT.

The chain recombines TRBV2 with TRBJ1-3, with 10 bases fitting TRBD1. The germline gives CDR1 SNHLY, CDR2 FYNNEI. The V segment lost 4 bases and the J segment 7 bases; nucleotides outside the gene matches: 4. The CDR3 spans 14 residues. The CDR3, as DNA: TGTGCCAGCAGTGTGACAGGGGGCGGGAACACCATATATTTT. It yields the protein CASSVTGGGNTIYF.

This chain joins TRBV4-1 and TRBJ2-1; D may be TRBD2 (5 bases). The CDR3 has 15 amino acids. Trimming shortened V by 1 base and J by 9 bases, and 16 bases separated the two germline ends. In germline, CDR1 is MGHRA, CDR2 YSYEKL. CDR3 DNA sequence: TGCGCCAGCAGCCAAGTGCTACAAACACGGGGTGAGCAGTTCTTC. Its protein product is CASSQVLQTRGEQFF.